Below, 2 T cell receptor beta chains from the same sample are listed, as sequenced in a study of CD8 T cells in ankylosing spondylitis. TCRdb used MiXCR to reprocess the 5' RACE reads, holding one entry per CDR3 protein. The sample lists hundreds of thousands of distinct CDR3 sequences, approximately 9% occurring once. Sample: blood, either unsorted or a sorted T cell fraction (not recorded which). These receptors all stem from a male donor with ankylosing spondylitis or in good health (not recorded which).

This clonotype has ten or more counts. The chain employs TRBV20-1 and TRBJ2-3; 7 nucleotides align to TRBD2. The germline V gene encodes CDR1 DFQATT and CDR2 SNEGSKA (reference sequence). V was pared by 3 bases and J by 5 bases, with 8 bases of the junction left unmatched. CDR3 length: 14 residues. CDR3 in DNA: TGCAGTGCTAGGCCCGGTCCGGGGGGAGATACGCAGTATTTT. Amino acids: CSARPGPGGDTQYF.

This clonotype came up once. V gene TRBV19 combines with J gene TRBJ2-7; D gene unclear. Trimming pared 3 bases from V and 1 base from J, leaving 10 bases between. This CDR3 has 14 residues. Germline CDR1 LNHDA, CDR2 SQIVND (reference sequence). Here the CDR3 reads CASSIEWGSYEQYF. The CDR3 nucleotides read TGTGCCAGTAGTATTGAGTGGGGTTCCTACGAGCAGTACTTC.